A selection of T cell receptor beta chains follows, all from one sample in a study of shared clonotypes between healthy human individuals. The assay was immunoSEQ multiplex PCR, and TCRdb's table has in-frame clones only and misses some. Among some 2,500,000 clones listed, about nine tenths were seen once. Sequencing was done on a sample of naive CD4+ T cells from PBMCs. The receptors were gathered from a man between 18 and 29 years old in good health. Some clones in this sample may be carry-over from other donors' samples. Both conserved end residues are part of each CDR3. The D gene is left open where the match is weak. Size tells how often a clone was seen (once, few, many) or the class of an expanded clone, and some rows leave it out.

D	V	size	J	CDR3	DNA
.	TRBV30	.	TRBJ2-5	CAWGLQETQYF	TGTGCCTGGGGTCTACAAGAGACCCAGTACTTC
.	TRBV5-5	.	TRBJ1-1	CASSLVIRNTEAFF	TGTGCCAGCAGCTTGGTGATCCGGAACACTGAAGCTTTCTTT
.	TRBV13	.	TRBJ2-1	CASSLWGRNEQFF	TGTGCCAGCAGCTTATGGGGCAGGAATGAGCAGTTCTTC
.	TRBV7-9	.	TRBJ2-1	CASSGGLDSYNEQFF	TGTGCCAGCAGCGGGGGACTGGACTCCTACAATGAGCAGTTCTTC
.	TRBV5-1	.	TRBJ1-3	CASRATGLGSGNTIYF	TGCGCCAGCAGGGCTACAGGGTTGGGGTCTGGAAACACCATATATTTT
.	TRBV7-8	.	TRBJ2-3	CASSSLAGTDTQYF	TGTGCCAGCAGCTCCTTGGCCGGCACAGATACGCAGTATTTT
TRBD1	TRBV29-1	.	TRBJ1-4	CSVGPGTGDEKLFF	TGCAGCGTCGGACCCGGGACAGGGGATGAAAAACTGTTTTTT
.	TRBV28	.	TRBJ2-4	CASKVPGAKNIQYF	TGTGCCAGCAAGGTCCCAGGCGCCAAAAACATTCAGTACTTC
.	TRBV2	.	TRBJ1-5	CASREGQPQHF	TGTGCCAGCAGAGAAGGTCAGCCCCAGCATTTT
TRBD1	TRBV7-3	.	TRBJ1-2	CASSLRTGDPLGYTF	TGTGCCAGCAGCCTCCGGACAGGGGATCCCTTAGGCTACACCTTC
.	TRBV5-1	.	TRBJ2-5	CASNLGGGETQYF	TGCGCCAGCAACCTCGGCGGGGGCGAGACCCAGTACTTC
.	TRBV18	.	TRBJ1-2	CASSPGDRSNYGYTF	TGTGCCAGCTCACCCGGGGACCGTAGTAACTATGGCTACACCTTC
.	TRBV7-3	.	TRBJ2-5	CASSSSRQETQYF	TGTGCCAGCAGCTCTTCAAGGCAAGAGACCCAGTACTTC
.	TRBV6-5	.	TRBJ1-1	CASSSWGRKNTEAFF	TGTGCCAGCAGTTCCTGGGGTCGGAAGAACACTGAAGCTTTCTTT
TRBD2	TRBV7-8	.	TRBJ2-1	CASSLQREMASYNEQFF	TGTGCCAGCAGCTTACAGCGGGAGATGGCTTCCTACAATGAGCAGTTCTTC
.	TRBV27	.	TRBJ1-5	CASSFPGQPQHF	TGTGCCAGCAGTTTCCCCGGGCAGCCCCAGCATTTT
.	TRBV9	.	TRBJ2-3	CASSRQVEDTQYF	TGTGCCAGCAGCCGACAGGTGGAAGATACGCAGTATTTT
.	TRBV11-3	.	TRBJ1-1	CASSLEGGVAEAFF	TGTGCCAGCAGCTTAGAAGGGGGGGTCGCTGAAGCTTTCTTT
TRBD2	TRBV5-4	.	TRBJ2-7	CASSWGGLAGGGYDEQYF	TGTGCCAGCAGCTGGGGGGGACTAGCGGGAGGTGGGTATGACGAGCAGTACTTC
TRBD2	TRBV5-1	.	TRBJ2-7	CASSPTAGGFYEQYF	TGCGCCAGCAGCCCCACGGCGGGAGGCTTCTACGAGCAGTACTTC
TRBD1	TRBV10-3	.	TRBJ1-4	CAISEGQGREKLFF	TGTGCCATCAGTGAGGGACAGGGGAGAGAAAAACTGTTTTTT
.	TRBV19	.	TRBJ1-2	CASSRRPESGYTF	TGTGCCAGTAGTAGACGGCCAGAGTCTGGCTACACCTTC
TRBD2	TRBV15	.	TRBJ2-7	CATSRGLAASYEQYF	TGTGCCACCAGCAGAGGACTAGCGGCCTCCTACGAGCAGTACTTC
TRBD1	TRBV6-1	few	TRBJ1-5	CASSETGLISNQPQHF	TGTGCCAGCAGTGAGACAGGGCTAATCAGCAATCAGCCCCAGCATTTT
TRBD1	TRBV6-5	.	TRBJ1-2	CASSARGSGYTF	TGTGCCAGCAGTGCCAGGGGGAGCGGCTACACCTTC